Following are 22 T cell receptor beta chains from one sample sequenced in a study of shared clonotypes between healthy human individuals. The method was immunoSEQ multiplex PCR; TCRdb's version includes in-frame clones alone and lacks a portion of them. The table includes hundreds of thousands of clones, roughly 72% detected once. The specimen sequenced was PBMCs. The receptors were gathered from a woman in her forties in good health. Some clones in this sample may be carry-over from other donors' samples.

The V and J genes are TRBV4-1 and TRBJ2-2, with TRBD1 as a possible D gene (7 bases). Germline CDR1 reads MGHRA; CDR2 reads YSYEKL. Trimming removed 0 bases at V and 5 bases at J, with 10 bases between. The CDR3 covers 15 residues. CDR3 residues: CASSQDRGVTGELFF. Here the CDR3 DNA reads TGCGCCAGCAGCCAAGACAGGGGGGTGACCGGGGAGCTGTTTTTT.

This clone has just a few counts. V is TRBV6-1 and J is TRBJ2-2; TRBD2 is a possible D gene (6 bases). The V gene's germline CDR1 is MNHNS and CDR2 SASEGT. Trimming removed 6 bases from V and 6 bases from J, with 14 bases in between. CDR3 length equals 14 residues. For the CDR3, the DNA is TGTGCCAGCAGGGGGGACTTCCGCGCCGGGGAGCTGTTTTTT. Amino acids: CASRGDFRAGELFF.

Written as DNA, the CDR3 is TGTGCCAGCAGCCCGTACAGGGGTAGGGGTGAAAAACTGTTTTTT. It encodes CASSPYRGRGEKLFF. J is TRBJ1-4 and V is TRBV7-6; 7 nucleotides match TRBD1. V lost 5 bases and J lost 7; bases outside the gene matches: 10. The CDR3 covers 15 residues. Germline lookup yields CDR1 SGHVS and CDR2 FNYEAQ. Drawing the rest from reference TRBV7-6 and TRBJ1-4, the complete variable domain is GAGVSQSPRYKVTKRGQDVALRCDPISGHVSLYWYRQALGQGPEFLTYFNYEAQQDKSGLPNDRFSAERPEGSISTLTIQRTEQRDSAMYRCASSPYRGRGEKLFFGSGTQLSVL.

This clone was seen a few times. The CDR3 is CASSTLGLAGKNEQYF. CDR3 DNA: TGTGCCAGTAGCACCCTCGGACTAGCGGGTAAGAACGAGCAGTACTTC. The chain is built from TRBV19 and TRBJ2-5; 11 bases align to TRBD2. The closer fit of TRBJ2-7 to the DNA end suggests the J call may be wrong. The germline CDR1 and CDR2 sequences are LNHDA and SQIVND (reference sequence). The CDR3 loop spans 16 amino acids.

This clone was seen ten or more times. The sample has other DNA sequences that encode this CDR3 too. This chain joins TRBV4-3 and TRBJ2-3; weak D call: TRBD2 (5 bases). Germline CDR1 reads LGHNA; CDR2 reads YSLEER. V lost 1 base and J 4 bases, leaving 15 bases between the germline ends. The CDR3 spans 16 residues. As DNA, the CDR3 is TGCGCCAGCAGCCAAGTAGGAGGTAGCGCGGCAGATACGCAGTATTTT. It yields the protein CASSQVGGSAADTQYF.

The V call is TRBV28, the J call TRBJ2-1; 9 positions agree with TRBD1. The CDR3 length is 16 residues. Germline V gene sequence: CDR1 MDHEN, CDR2 SYDVKM. Trimming cost V 6 bases and J 5 bases; bases outside gene matches: 11. Written as DNA, the CDR3 is TGTGCCAGCAGCCCGAATACAGGGGGCGCCGACAATGAGCAGTTCTTC. This translates into CASSPNTGGADNEQFF.

This chain uses TRBV2 with TRBJ2-2; the D is unclear. Germline V CDR1 and CDR2: SNHLY, FYNNEI. V was cut by 6 bases and J by 1 base, with 12 bases left in between. The CDR3 loop spans 15 amino acids. This chain's CDR3 is CASSPGPLNTGELFF. The CDR3 DNA reads as TGTGCCAGCAGCCCGGGCCCCTTGAACACCGGGGAGCTGTTTTTT.

This sequence joins TRBV2 and TRBJ2-7; 12 nucleotides align to TRBD2. V trimming: 8 bases; J trimming: 1 base; junction bases outside the gene matches: 3. The CDR3 is made up of 14 amino acids. The germline gives CDR1 SNHLY, CDR2 FYNNEI. Written as DNA, the CDR3 is TGTGCCAGCCACGGACTAGCGGGATCCTACGAGCAGTACTTC. This translates into CASHGLAGSYEQYF.

The genes are TRBV5-1 and TRBJ2-1; D is possibly TRBD2 (6 bases). V was shortened by 0 bases and J by 2 bases, with 12 bases between the two germline ends. The CDR3 is 16 amino acids. Germline V gene data show CDR1 as SGHRS and CDR2 as YFSETQ. CDR3 DNA sequence: TGCGCCAGCAGCTTGGGCCTGACTAGGACCTACAATGAGCAGTTCTTC. This sequence encodes CASSLGLTRTYNEQFF.

On this clone: This CDR3 is missing its conserved last phenylalanine or tryptophan, likely due to a read error. The chain links TRBV5-8 to TRBJ1-2; 7 bases fit TRBD1. The ends lost 4 bases at V and 8 bases at J; junction bases unmatched: 8. Germline V gives CDR1 SGHTS, CDR2 YDEGEE. The CDR3 is made up of 13 amino acids. In nucleotides, the CDR3 is TGTGCCAGCAGCGTGAGGGGGCTAGGAGGCTACACCCTC. The encoded protein is CASSVRGLGGYTL.

The chain has TRBV7-9 and TRBJ2-3, with 7 bases that match TRBD1. V lost 2 bases and J lost 2; bases outside the gene matches: 4. This CDR3 region has 15 residues. Germline V gives CDR1 SEHNR, CDR2 FQNEAQ (reference sequence). DNA for the CDR3: TGTGCCAGCAGCTTAAGGGGGCCGTCCACAGATACGCAGTATTTT. It codes for CASSLRGPSTDTQYF.

DNA of the CDR3: TGTGCCAGTAGTATAGATTCTCGGCGGGCCCCGAATGAGCAGTTCTTC. Translation: CASSIDSRRAPNEQFF. This chain uses TRBV19 with TRBJ2-1, with D perhaps TRBD2 (5 bases). This CDR3 contains 16 residues. V was pared by 0 bases and J by 7 bases, with 16 bases between. The germline gives CDR1 LNHDA, CDR2 SQIVND (reference sequence). The whole variable domain, filled in from reference TRBV19 and TRBJ2-1, reads DGGITQSPKYLFRKEGQNVTLSCEQNLNHDAMYWYRQDPGQGLRLIYYSQIVNDFQKGDIAEGYSVSREKKESFPLTVTSAQKNPTAFYLCASSIDSRRAPNEQFFGPGTRLTVL.

About this clone itself: Given a much more abundant clone one base away, this may be a read error. V and J are TRBV29-1 and TRBJ1-3; D possibly corresponds to TRBD1 (5 bases). Per the germline V gene, CDR1 is SQVTM and CDR2 is ANQGSEA. The CDR3 contains 14 residues. The CDR3, as DNA: TGCAGCGTTGCCGGGACCGGCTCTGGAAAAACCATATATTTT. Translating gives CSVAGTGSGKTIYF.

This clone was seen a handful of times. The V call is TRBV7-9, the J call TRBJ1-2; a possible D gene is TRBD1 (5 bases). Germline V CDR1 and CDR2: SEHNR, FQNEAQ (reference sequence). This CDR3 contains 16 residues. Trimming removed 1 base from V and 4 bases from J, with 16 bases in between. CDR3 protein: CASSLDGEGTFYGYTF. The DNA of the CDR3 is TGTGCCAGCAGCTTAGATGGGGAGGGGACCTTCTATGGCTACACCTTC.

This clone was seen only once. The chain combines TRBV28 with TRBJ2-1; D may be TRBD2 (5 bases). Germline loops: CDR1 MDHEN, CDR2 SYDVKM. This CDR3 is 14 amino acids long. Trimming left V 8 bases short and J 0 bases short, with 11 bases between. The CDR3 sequence is CASGRWSSYNEQFF. The CDR3 DNA reads TGTGCCAGCGGGAGATGGAGCTCCTACAATGAGCAGTTCTTC.

The chain combines TRBV7-2 with TRBJ2-7; 9 bases line up with TRBD2. Per germline, CDR1 SGHTA and CDR2 FQGNSA. The length of the CDR3 is 15 residues. V was pared by 5 bases and J by 5 bases, with 10 bases of the junction left unmatched. The CDR3 is CASSNYAGGTDEQYF. The CDR3 nucleotides read TGTGCCAGCAGCAACTACGCGGGAGGGACCGACGAGCAGTACTTC. Drawing the rest from reference TRBV7-2 and TRBJ2-7, the complete variable domain is GAGVSQSPSNKVTEKGKDVELRCDPISGHTALYWYRQSLGQGLEFLIYFQGNSAPDKSGLPSDRFSAERTGGSVSTLTIQRTQQEDSAVYLCASSNYAGGTDEQYFGPGTRLTVT.

This chain links TRBV27 with TRBJ2-2, with D maybe TRBD1 (6 bases). The V end was cut by 5 bases, the J end by 2 bases, with 18 bases between. CDR1 MNHEY and CDR2 SMNVEV come from the germline V gene (reference sequence). The CDR3 consists of 17 residues. CDR3 DNA: TGTGCCAGCAGTGAAGCTGTTGGGGGCCTTAACACCGGGGAGCTGTTTTTT. Translating it yields CASSEAVGGLNTGELFF.

The table lists this clone with a few counts. The rearrangement links TRBV10-3 to TRBJ1-1, with unresolved D. Trimming took 0 bases from V and 3 from J, leaving 5 bases between them. This CDR3 is 13 amino acids long. CDR1 and CDR2 (germline): ENHRY, SYGVKD. This CDR3 is CAISESMDTEAFF. The CDR3 nucleotides read TGTGCCATCAGTGAGTCTATGGACACTGAAGCTTTCTTT.

Many counts were recorded for this clone. Other DNA variants within this sample encode the same CDR3. The rearrangement links TRBV29-1 to TRBJ1-1; D remains ambiguous. The germline CDR1 and CDR2 sequences are SQVTM and ANQGSEA. The CDR3 contains 15 residues. V gave up 0 bases and J gave up 1 base, with 12 bases separating them. In DNA, the CDR3 is TGCAGCGTTGAAGATCATGGGCTGGGGAACACTGAAGCTTTCTTT. Protein sequence: CSVEDHGLGNTEAFF.

The gene calls are TRBV19 and TRBJ1-4; 9 nucleotides agree with TRBD1. Germline V gene sequence: CDR1 LNHDA, CDR2 SQIVND (reference sequence). The V segment lost 3 bases and the J segment 8 bases; nucleotides outside the gene matches: 10. This CDR3 comprises 16 residues. The CDR3: CASSIRRQGVGEKLFF. In nucleotides, the CDR3 is TGTGCCAGTAGTATCCGCCGACAGGGGGTAGGAGAAAAACTGTTTTTT.

V gene TRBV15 combines with J gene TRBJ1-5; D unclear. Per germline, CDR1 LNHNV and CDR2 YYDKDF (reference sequence). The CDR3 loop spans 13 amino acids. V lost 1 base, J lost 7 bases, and 8 bases lay in between. The CDR3 here is CATSRGVGQPQHF. The DNA for the CDR3 is TGTGCCACCAGCAGAGGGGTGGGGCAGCCCCAGCATTTT.

Points on this clone: Other DNA sequences in the same sample also yield this CDR3. The V gene is TRBV9, the J gene TRBJ2-6; no definite D call. The CDR3 contains 15 residues. CDR1 is SGDLS, CDR2 YYNGEE, per germline. Trimming shortened V by 3 bases and J by 4 bases, and 11 bases separated the two germline ends. The DNA of the CDR3 is TGTGCCAGCAGCGCACAAGGCTCCGGGGCCAACGTCCTGACTTTC. It yields the protein CASSAQGSGANVLTF.